The 32 T cell receptor beta chains presented below share a single source sample, sequenced in a study of human T cells and chemical hapten exposure. MiXCR, applied by TCRdb to the RACE reads, yields one record per CDR3 protein. The sample holds a few hundred thousand distinct CDR3 sequences; around 5.5% are singletons and the top ten take around 8.8%. Time point denoted: pre-sensitization, week 0. Treatment of the sample: therapeutic diphenylcyclopropenone sensitization with weekly scalp DPC. The specimen comprised whole blood, sampled in connection with sensitization to the hapten diphenylcyclopropenone (DPC). The source is a woman in her late teens or twenties with alopecia areata. Some clones in this sample may be carry-over from other donors' samples.

In this sample, this clonotype turned up a few times. This chain uses TRBV20-1 with TRBJ2-7; 14 nucleotides align to TRBD2. The CDR3 has 18 amino acids. With V trimmed by 2 bases and J by 7 bases, 16 bases remained unmatched. From germline, CDR1 is DFQATT and CDR2 SNEGSKA (reference sequence). The CDR3 here is CSARPASPGLAGGDEQYF. CDR3 coding DNA: TGCAGTGCTAGACCTGCCTCCCCCGGACTAGCGGGGGGAGATGAGCAGTACTTC.

This clonotype was picked up a small number of times. This chain joins TRBV6-1 and TRBJ2-3; the match to TRBD2 covers 7 bases. The germline gives CDR1 MNHNS, CDR2 SASEGT. The CDR3 sequence is 13 residues long. The ends lost 3 bases at V and 6 bases at J; junction bases unmatched: 3. CDR3 sequence: CASSETSMDTQYF. CDR3 bases: TGTGCCAGCAGTGAGACTAGCATGGATACGCAGTATTTT.

Many counts were recorded for this clonotype. The chain has TRBV4-3 and TRBJ1-6; D possibly corresponds to TRBD1 (5 bases). The CDR3 sequence is 15 residues long. Trimming took 2 bases from V and 7 from J, leaving 12 bases between them. Per the germline V gene, CDR1 is LGHNA and CDR2 is YSLEER. The CDR3 DNA is TGCGCCAGCAGCCAACTCGGCGACAGCAATTCACCCCTCCACTTT. Translated: CASSQLGDSNSPLHF.

This clonotype showed up many times. V usage is TRBV11-2 and J usage is TRBJ2-3, with 7 bases matching TRBD1. The CDR3 loop spans 15 amino acids. V trimming: 0 bases; J trimming: 4 bases; junction bases outside the gene matches: 4. Germline CDR1 SGHAT, CDR2 FQNNGV. CDR3 sequence (DNA): TGTGCCAGCAGCTTAGATGGGCAGGGGGCAGATACGCAGTATTTT. This codes for CASSLDGQGADTQYF.

The CDR3 coding sequence is TGTGCCACCAGTGATTCCACGGGGCCCAGCTCCTACAATGAGCAGTTCTTC. Its translation: CATSDSTGPSSYNEQFF. The chain has TRBV24-1 and TRBJ2-1, with D perhaps given as TRBD1 or TRBD2 (5 bases each). The CDR3 sequence is 17 residues long. Trimming removed 2 bases at V and 0 bases at J, with 13 bases between. Germline-derived CDR1 and CDR2 are KGHDR and SFDVKD.

This clonotype was picked up many times. The chain recombines TRBV28 with TRBJ2-3, with D possibly TRBD1 on 5 matching bases. CDR1 MDHEN and CDR2 SYDVKM come from the germline V gene. The CDR3 has 16 amino acids. The ends were cut back, 5 bases at V and 0 bases at J, with 15 bases in the middle. This CDR3 reads CASSSSEKGSTDTQYF. DNA for the CDR3: TGTGCCAGCAGTAGTAGTGAAAAGGGGAGCACAGATACGCAGTATTTT.

The CDR3 sequence: CASSPGPSGDVLYEQYF. As DNA, the CDR3 is TGTGCCAGCAGCCCAGGACCTAGCGGGGACGTCTTGTACGAGCAGTACTTC. The chain employs TRBV7-9 and TRBJ2-7; 9 positions match TRBD2. The CDR3 contains 17 residues. V shed 5 bases, J shed 4 bases, and the junction held 15 bases outside the gene matches. The germline CDR1 and CDR2 sequences are SEHNR and FQNEAQ (reference sequence).

J is TRBJ2-3 and V is TRBV7-2; TRBD2 matches at 9 bases. V was pared by 4 bases and J by 2 bases, with 7 bases of the junction left unmatched. This CDR3 region has 16 residues. Per germline, CDR1 SGHTA and CDR2 FQGNSA. DNA for the CDR3: TGTGCCAGCAGCTCACGACTAGCGGTCCCCACAGATACGCAGTATTTT. This codes for CASSSRLAVPTDTQYF. The full variable domain, with the rest looked up from reference TRBV7-2 and TRBJ2-3, is GAGVSQSPSNKVTEKGKDVELRCDPISGHTALYWYRQSLGQGLEFLIYFQGNSAPDKSGLPSDRFSAERTGGSVSTLTIQRTQQEDSAVYLCASSSRLAVPTDTQYFGPGTRLTVL.

The chain carries TRBV7-9 and TRBJ2-1, with D possibly matching TRBD2 (7 bases). Trimming stripped 2 bases from V and 7 bases from J, with 18 bases between. Germline V CDR1 and CDR2: SEHNR, FQNEAQ (reference sequence). The CDR3 covers 16 residues. Here the CDR3 reads CASSLRGGLSGNEQFF. CDR3 nucleotide sequence: TGTGCCAGCAGCTTACGCGGGGGCCTCTCGGGGAATGAGCAGTTCTTC.

This clonotype was seen a few times. This rearrangement joins TRBV20-1 to TRBJ1-4; 7 nucleotides line up with TRBD1. J lost 3 bases, V lost 5 bases, and 3 bases had no gene match. The CDR3 runs to 13 residues. CDR1 and CDR2 (germline): DFQATT, SNEGSKA (reference sequence). CDR3: CSAGTASNEKLFF. CDR3 nucleotide sequence: TGCAGTGCTGGGACAGCCTCTAATGAAAAACTGTTTTTT.

In this sample, this clonotype turned up a few times. This chain uses TRBV7-2 with TRBJ2-1, with 9 positions matching TRBD2. Germline lookup yields CDR1 SGHTA and CDR2 FQGNSA. The CDR3 totals 15 residues. After removal of 0 bases from V and 6 bases from J, the junction contained 3 bases not matched to a gene. CDR3 in amino acids: CASSLATSGVNEQFF. The CDR3 nucleotides read TGTGCCAGCAGCTTAGCGACTAGCGGCGTCAATGAGCAGTTCTTC.

This clonotype came up many times. The CDR3, as DNA: TGTGCCAGCAGCCAAGACACAGATACGCAGTATTTT. Translated, it gives CASSQDTDTQYF. The chain has TRBV3-1 and TRBJ2-3; D unclear. The CDR3 contains 12 residues. V shed 0 bases and J shed 2 bases, with 0 bases lying between them. CDR1 is LGHDT and CDR2 is YNNKEL in the germline V gene (reference sequence).

This clonotype was seen a handful of times. The chain employs TRBV12-3 or TRBV12-4 and TRBJ1-6; 9 nucleotides match TRBD1. Germline trimming cut 4 bases from V and 9 bases from J; bases unmatched to any gene: 1. The CDR3 has 13 amino acids. As DNA, the CDR3 is TGTGCCAGCAGTTGGACAGGGGTTTCACCCCTCCACTTT. Its translation: CASSWTGVSPLHF.

This clonotype was seen many times. The rearrangement uses TRBV7-2 and TRBJ1-6; TRBD1 matches 7 bases. The J segment lost 7 bases and the V segment lost 8 bases, leaving 8 bases of the junction unmatched. This CDR3 spans 14 amino acids. Germline CDR1 SGHTA, CDR2 FQGNSA. The CDR3: CASSTRQGNSPLHF. CDR3 coding DNA: TGTGCCAGCTCGACGAGACAGGGAAATTCACCCCTCCACTTT.

This clonotype was seen ten or more times. The chain is built from TRBV2 and TRBJ2-3, with D unresolved. The CDR3 is 12 residues long. Germline V gene data show CDR1 as SNHLY and CDR2 as FYNNEI. V was trimmed by 7 bases and J by 2 bases, leaving 7 bases between them. CDR3 in amino acids: CASKALTDTQYF. CDR3 nucleotides: TGTGCCAGCAAGGCTCTCACAGATACGCAGTATTTT.

The chain is built from TRBV4-2 and TRBJ2-7, with D tentatively TRBD1 (6 bases). Germline-derived CDR1 and CDR2 are LGHNA and YNFKEQ. The CDR3 spans 14 residues. V was cut by 1 base and J by 1 base, with 8 bases left in between. The CDR3 DNA follows: TGTGCCAGCAGCCAAGGGGGGCAGTCCTACGAGCAGTACTTC. As protein: CASSQGGQSYEQYF.

There are many counts of this clonotype. The rearrangement joins TRBV6-2 or TRBV6-3 to TRBJ2-6; no clear D. Trimming shortened V by 2 bases and J by 4 bases, and 9 bases separated the two germline ends. This CDR3 spans 15 amino acids. Per germline, CDR1 MNHEY and CDR2 SVGEGT. CDR3 in DNA: TGTGCCAGCAGTTACGGTCAAGAAGGGGCCAACGTCCTGACTTTC. It translates to CASSYGQEGANVLTF.

This clonotype was detected ten times or more. V usage is TRBV5-1 and J usage is TRBJ2-1; D perhaps matches TRBD2 (7 bases). V was clipped by 7 bases and J by 1 base, with 21 bases between them. Germline V gene sequence: CDR1 SGHRS, CDR2 YFSETQ. The CDR3 totals 17 residues. The DNA for the CDR3 is TGCGCCAGCGAACGAGTCGGGGGGCCCTCTTCCTACAATGAGCAGTTCTTC. It is translated as CASERVGGPSSYNEQFF. The full variable domain, with the rest looked up from reference TRBV5-1 and TRBJ2-1, is KAGVTQTPRYLIKTRGQQVTLSCSPISGHRSVSWYQQTPGQGLQFLFEYFSETQRNKGNFPGRFSGRQFSNSRSEMNVSTLELGDSALYLCASERVGGPSSYNEQFFGPGTRLTVL.

This clonotype was observed many times. The V and J genes are TRBV4-3 and TRBJ2-6; D is undetermined. The germline V and J ends were trimmed by 3 bases and 0 bases, with 9 bases remaining between them. CDR1 is LGHNA, CDR2 YSLEER, per germline. This CDR3 has 16 amino acids. CDR3: CASSHGRYSGANVLTF. The CDR3 nucleotides read TGCGCCAGCAGCCACGGACGGTACTCTGGGGCCAACGTCCTGACTTTC.

This clonotype was counted a few times. The chain joins TRBV15 to TRBJ1-1, with 8 bases matching TRBD1. The CDR3 spans 14 residues. Per the germline V gene, CDR1 is LNHNV and CDR2 is YYDKDF (reference sequence). V lost 5 bases and J lost 1; bases outside the gene matches: 3. The CDR3 bases are TGTGCCACCAGCCCAGGGACAGGGAACACTGAAGCTTTCTTT. Its translation is CATSPGTGNTEAFF. The full variable domain, completed using reference TRBV15 and TRBJ1-1, is DAMVIQNPRYQVTQFGKPVTLSCSQTLNHNVMYWYQQKSSQAPKLLFHYYDKDFNNEADTPDNFQSRRPNTSFCFLDIRSPGLGDTAMYLCATSPGTGNTEAFFGQGTRLTVV.

This clonotype has a count of ten or more. The chain carries TRBV12-3 or TRBV12-4 and TRBJ2-5, with D possibly being TRBD2 (6 bases). Trimming shortened V by 3 bases and J by 3 bases, and 14 bases separated the two germline ends. This CDR3 has 15 residues. The CDR3 spells CASSFSGRKEETQYF. The CDR3, as DNA: TGTGCCAGCAGTTTTTCGGGGAGGAAGGAAGAGACCCAGTACTTC.

This chain uses TRBV7-8 with TRBJ2-1; D gene uncertain. Trimming pared 5 bases from V and 14 bases from J, leaving 16 bases between. CDR3 length: 12 amino acids. Germline lookup yields CDR1 SGHVS and CDR2 FQNEAQ. This CDR3 reads CASSPTIVNKFF. In DNA form, the CDR3 reads TGTGCCAGCAGCCCAACCATAGTAAATAAGTTCTTC.

There are many counts of this clonotype. The genes are TRBV14 and TRBJ2-2; TRBD1 matches 8 bases. Losses at the gene ends were 2 bases for V and 4 bases for J; bases not matched to a gene: 9. CDR1 and CDR2 from the germline V gene are SGHDN and FVKESK. The CDR3 extends over 17 amino acids. For the CDR3, the DNA is TGTGCCAGCAGCCAACAGGGGGCCCACCGGGGCACCGGGGAGCTGTTTTTT. This sequence encodes CASSQQGAHRGTGELFF. Full variable domain (remainder filled in from reference TRBV14 and TRBJ2-2): EAGVTQFPSHSVIEKGQTVTLRCDPISGHDNLYWYRRVMGKEIKFLLHFVKESKQDESGMPNNRFLAERTGGTYSTLKVQPAELEDSGVYFCASSQQGAHRGTGELFFGEGSRLTVL.

This clonotype showed up many times. The chain combines TRBV5-6 with TRBJ2-3, with 12 bases lining up with TRBD2. The length of the CDR3 is 18 residues. Trimming removed 4 bases from V and 0 bases from J; junction bases left unmatched: 9. Germline CDR1 SGHDT, CDR2 YYEEEE. The CDR3 region has the DNA TGTGCCAGCAGCCCCCGTTCTAGCGGGGGGGTAAGCACAGATACGCAGTATTTT. Amino acids: CASSPRSSGGVSTDTQYF.

The J gene is TRBJ1-1, the V gene TRBV7-9, with TRBD1 as a possible D gene (6 bases). CDR1 and CDR2 from the germline V gene are SEHNR and FQNEAQ (reference sequence). The CDR3 consists of 12 residues. Trimming took off 10 bases at V and 6 bases at J, with 15 bases between the two ends. Here the CDR3 reads CANVERGAEAFF. In DNA, the CDR3 is TGTGCCAACGTAGAAAGGGGGGCTGAAGCTTTCTTT.

The J gene is TRBJ2-5, the V gene TRBV20-1; 8 nucleotides agree with TRBD2. Germline V CDR1 and CDR2: DFQATT, SNEGSKA (reference sequence). The CDR3 has 13 residues. V gave up 4 bases and J gave up 0 bases; unmatched junction bases: 1. CDR3 sequence reads: CSATTSDQETQYF. Here the CDR3 DNA reads TGCAGTGCTACGACTAGCGACCAAGAGACCCAGTACTTC.

This rearrangement joins TRBV6-5 to TRBJ2-7; 11 bases map to TRBD2. The V segment lost 2 bases and the J segment 2 bases; nucleotides outside the gene matches: 5. The CDR3 is made up of 16 amino acids. CDR1 is MNHEY, CDR2 SVGAGI, per germline. The CDR3 sequence is CASSYASSGGTYEQYF. For the CDR3, the DNA is TGTGCCAGCAGTTACGCATCTAGCGGGGGGACCTACGAGCAGTACTTC.

This chain uses TRBV11-1 with TRBJ1-4; D remains unclear. The CDR3 runs to 15 residues. Trimming removed 5 bases at V and 1 base at J, with 11 bases between. Germline CDR1 is SGHAT and CDR2 is FQDESV (reference sequence). The CDR3 protein is CASSPNVGTNEKLFF. Written as DNA, the CDR3 is TGTGCCAGCAGCCCGAATGTTGGAACTAATGAAAAACTGTTTTTT.

The genes are TRBV10-3 and TRBJ2-4; D is possibly TRBD1 (6 bases). Germline-derived CDR1 and CDR2 are ENHRY and SYGVKD. The V gene lost 3 bases and the J gene lost 0 bases, with 12 bases spanning the gap. CDR3 length: 16 residues. CDR3 loop: CAISEPGQLAKNIQYF. The CDR3 nucleotides are TGTGCCATCAGTGAACCCGGACAGTTAGCCAAAAACATTCAGTACTTC.

This clonotype showed up many times. The chain is built from TRBV20-1 and TRBJ1-1; D is unclear. The CDR3 consists of 12 residues. Per the germline V gene, CDR1 is DFQATT and CDR2 is SNEGSKA (reference sequence). The V end was cut by 3 bases, the J end by 4 bases, with 9 bases between. The DNA for the CDR3 is TGCAGTGCTAGGGAAGGGAGCACTGAAGCTTTCTTT. Translation: CSAREGSTEAFF.

This clonotype came up a few times. The chain has TRBV12-3 or TRBV12-4 and TRBJ2-5; tentative D call: TRBD2 (5 bases). This CDR3 comprises 15 residues. The V end lost 5 bases, the J end lost 5 bases, and 18 bases lay between the germline ends. The CDR3 region is CASSPAPPGVETQYF. The CDR3 DNA follows: TGTGCCAGCAGTCCCGCCCCTCCCGGGGTGGAGACCCAGTACTTC.

In its sample, this clonotype was seen many times. The rearrangement links TRBV6-6 to TRBJ1-6; 7 bases are shared with TRBD1. V lost 8 bases and J lost 2; bases outside the gene matches: 3. This CDR3 region has 14 residues. CDR1 MNHNY and CDR2 SVGAGI come from the germline V gene (reference sequence). DNA of the CDR3: TGTGCCAGCGCTGGGACAGCCTATAATTCACCCCTCCACTTT. Its translation is CASAGTAYNSPLHF.